Listed below are T cell receptor beta chains from one sample, sequenced in a study of blood T cell repertoires in COVID-19. Repertoires were generated with immunoSEQ multiplex PCR, while TCRdb's copy carries only in-frame clones and drops some. The repertoire holds 120,000 to 150,000 clones, with approximately 80% as singletons. Material for sequencing was peripheral blood. All receptors derive from a human donor in a cohort sampled during active COVID-19. The CDR3 runs from the conserved cysteine through the conserved F or W. The order of the fields is clone size, D gene, J gene, V gene, CDR3 protein, CDR3 DNA. D genes are given only for firm matches. Clone size, where shown, is once, few, many, or a class for clones that have expanded.

abundance: few
d_gene: .
j_gene: TRBJ2-1
v_gene: TRBV5-1
CDR3aa: CASSLQDSYNEQFF
CDR3nt: TGCGCCAGCAGCTTGCAGGACTCCTACAATGAGCAGTTCTTC

abundance: few
d_gene: .
j_gene: TRBJ1-6
v_gene: TRBV6-5
CDR3aa: CASSRASPLHF
CDR3nt: TGTGCCAGCAGTCGAGCTTCACCCCTCCACTTT

abundance: .
d_gene: .
j_gene: TRBJ1-1
v_gene: TRBV28
CDR3aa: CASSLPRMNTEAFF
CDR3nt: TGTGCCAGCAGTTTACCCAGGATGAACACTGAAGCTTTCTTT

abundance: .
d_gene: TRBD2
j_gene: TRBJ2-7
v_gene: TRBV4-3
CDR3aa: CASSQDGGGGLPYEQYF
CDR3nt: TGCGCCAGCAGCCAAGACGGGGGCGGGGGGCTTCCCTACGAGCAGTACTTC

abundance: .
d_gene: TRBD1
j_gene: TRBJ1-1
v_gene: TRBV7-2
CDR3aa: CASSLAWTGAPGNTEAFF
CDR3nt: TGTGCCAGCAGCTTAGCCTGGACAGGGGCACCGGGGAACACTGAAGCTTTCTTT

abundance: .
d_gene: .
j_gene: TRBJ1-5
v_gene: TRBV19
CDR3aa: CASSIDGYSNQPQHF
CDR3nt: TGTGCCAGTAGTATAGACGGGTATAGCAATCAGCCCCAGCATTTT

abundance: once
d_gene: .
j_gene: TRBJ2-3
v_gene: TRBV9
CDR3aa: CASSAFTDTQYF
CDR3nt: TGTGCCAGCAGCGCCTTCACAGATACGCAGTATTTT

abundance: .
d_gene: .
j_gene: TRBJ1-4
v_gene: TRBV3-1/TRBV3-2
CDR3aa: CASRGSATNEKLFF
CDR3nt: TGTGCCAGCAGGGGCAGTGCAACTAATGAAAAACTGTTTTTT

abundance: .
d_gene: .
j_gene: TRBJ2-7
v_gene: TRBV30
CDR3aa: CAWSALSGGEQYF
CDR3nt: TGTGCCTGGAGTGCCCTGTCCGGGGGCGAGCAGTACTTC

abundance: once
d_gene: TRBD2
j_gene: TRBJ2-3
v_gene: TRBV15
CDR3aa: CATSRERKVGAGGTDTQYF
CDR3nt: TGTGCCACCAGCAGAGAGCGAAAAGTGGGGGCGGGAGGAACAGATACGCAGTATTTT

abundance: .
d_gene: TRBD2
j_gene: TRBJ2-1
v_gene: TRBV19
CDR3aa: CASSQGLAGAGNEQFF
CDR3nt: TGTGCCAGTAGCCAGGGACTAGCGGGGGCGGGGAATGAGCAGTTCTTC

abundance: .
d_gene: .
j_gene: TRBJ2-1
v_gene: TRBV5-4
CDR3aa: CASSKPSSSYNEQFF
CDR3nt: TGTGCCAGCAGCAAACCGTCGAGCTCCTACAATGAGCAGTTCTTC

abundance: few
d_gene: .
j_gene: TRBJ1-1
v_gene: TRBV6-1
CDR3aa: CASSETPSNTEAFF
CDR3nt: TGTGCCAGCAGTGAGACACCCTCGAACACTGAAGCTTTCTTT

abundance: .
d_gene: .
j_gene: TRBJ1-6
v_gene: TRBV11-2
CDR3aa: CASSTGGGIRDSPLHF
CDR3nt: TGTGCCAGCAGCACGGGTGGAGGGATAAGGGATTCACCCCTCCACTTT

abundance: .
d_gene: .
j_gene: TRBJ1-1
v_gene: TRBV4-1
CDR3aa: CASSQAPTVLNTEAFF
CDR3nt: TGCGCCAGCAGCCAAGCCCCGACAGTACTGAACACTGAAGCTTTCTTT

abundance: .
d_gene: TRBD2
j_gene: TRBJ2-7
v_gene: TRBV18
CDR3aa: CASSPPSLAGGSDNEQYF
CDR3nt: TGTGCCAGCTCACCACCGTCCCTAGCGGGGGGCTCCGACAACGAGCAGTACTTC

abundance: .
d_gene: .
j_gene: TRBJ1-2
v_gene: TRBV10-3
CDR3aa: CAITGDILANYGYTF
CDR3nt: TGTGCCATCACCGGGGACATCTTAGCTAACTATGGCTACACCTTC

abundance: once
d_gene: TRBD2
j_gene: TRBJ2-6
v_gene: TRBV24-1
CDR3aa: CATSAHSGGASGANVLTF
CDR3nt: TGTGCCACCAGTGCTCATAGCGGGGGGGCTTCTGGGGCCAACGTCCTGACTTTC

abundance: .
d_gene: .
j_gene: TRBJ1-2
v_gene: TRBV9
CDR3aa: CASSVEASNPGGYTF
CDR3nt: TGTGCCAGCAGCGTAGAAGCTAGTAACCCCGGTGGCTACACCTTC

abundance: once
d_gene: TRBD1
j_gene: TRBJ2-2
v_gene: TRBV5-1
CDR3aa: CASSPLQGAAGELFF
CDR3nt: TGCGCCAGCAGCCCCCTCCAGGGGGCAGCCGGGGAGCTGTTTTTT

abundance: .
d_gene: .
j_gene: TRBJ2-3
v_gene: TRBV19
CDR3aa: CASSTGVGTDTQYF
CDR3nt: TGTGCCAGTAGTACCGGGGTAGGCACAGATACGCAGTATTTT

abundance: .
d_gene: TRBD2
j_gene: TRBJ2-1
v_gene: TRBV7-2
CDR3aa: CASSLRLAGSNEQFF
CDR3nt: TGTGCCAGCAGCCTTCGACTAGCGGGGTCCAATGAGCAGTTCTTC

abundance: .
d_gene: TRBD2
j_gene: TRBJ2-5
v_gene: TRBV5-1
CDR3aa: CASSSTTSEETQYF
CDR3nt: TGCGCCAGCAGCTCAACGACTAGCGAGGAGACCCAGTACTTC

abundance: .
d_gene: TRBD2
j_gene: TRBJ2-3
v_gene: TRBV19
CDR3aa: CASSIGLAVDTQYF
CDR3nt: TGTGCCAGTAGTATCGGGCTAGCGGTAGATACGCAGTATTTT

abundance: .
d_gene: TRBD1
j_gene: TRBJ2-2
v_gene: TRBV7-9
CDR3aa: CASSLSRDRGLRTGELFF
CDR3nt: TGTGCCAGCAGCTTAAGTCGGGACAGGGGGCTGAGGACCGGGGAGCTGTTTTTT

abundance: .
d_gene: TRBD1
j_gene: TRBJ1-4
v_gene: TRBV5-4
CDR3aa: CASSSGQGAGTNEKLFF
CDR3nt: TGTGCCAGCAGCTCGGGACAGGGGGCAGGAACTAATGAAAAACTGTTTTTT

abundance: .
d_gene: TRBD1
j_gene: TRBJ1-5
v_gene: TRBV19
CDR3aa: CASSASQGVNQPQHF
CDR3nt: TGTGCCAGTAGTGCCTCCCAGGGGGTGAATCAGCCCCAGCATTTT

abundance: few
d_gene: TRBD2
j_gene: TRBJ2-1
v_gene: TRBV2
CDR3aa: CASSEERGLYEQFF
CDR3nt: TGTGCCAGCAGTGAGGAGCGGGGATTATATGAGCAGTTCTTC

abundance: once
d_gene: .
j_gene: TRBJ1-2
v_gene: TRBV23-1
CDR3aa: CASSSGAQRGYTF
CDR3nt: TGCGCCAGCAGTAGCGGGGCCCAGAGAGGCTACACCTTC

abundance: few
d_gene: TRBD1
j_gene: TRBJ2-7
v_gene: TRBV3-1/TRBV3-2
CDR3aa: CASSPIYPGTGPYEQYF
CDR3nt: TGTGCCAGCAGCCCCATATACCCCGGGACAGGGCCCTACGAGCAGTACTTC

abundance: .
d_gene: .
j_gene: TRBJ1-1
v_gene: TRBV5-6
CDR3aa: CASSLNRWNTEAFF
CDR3nt: TGTGCCAGCAGCTTGAACAGGTGGAACACTGAAGCTTTCTTT

abundance: once
d_gene: .
j_gene: TRBJ2-7
v_gene: TRBV21-1
CDR3aa: CASSKVKGQIYEQYF
CDR3nt: TGTGCCAGCAGCAAAGTCAAGGGACAGATCTACGAGCAGTACTTC

abundance: .
d_gene: .
j_gene: TRBJ2-3
v_gene: TRBV6-2/TRBV6-3
CDR3aa: CASSYSGASTDTQYF
CDR3nt: TGTGCCAGCAGTTACTCTGGAGCGAGCACAGATACGCAGTATTTT

abundance: .
d_gene: .
j_gene: TRBJ2-3
v_gene: TRBV3-1/TRBV3-2
CDR3aa: CASSQQGRGEDTQYF
CDR3nt: TGTGCCAGCAGCCAACAGGGCAGGGGTGAAGATACGCAGTATTTT

abundance: .
d_gene: .
j_gene: TRBJ2-3
v_gene: TRBV11-2
CDR3aa: CASSLSGGWADTQYF
CDR3nt: TGTGCCAGCAGCTTAAGTGGGGGGTGGGCAGATACGCAGTATTTT

abundance: .
d_gene: .
j_gene: TRBJ2-4
v_gene: TRBV28
CDR3aa: CASSLGSLAKNIQYF
CDR3nt: TGTGCCAGCAGTTTGGGCAGTTTAGCCAAAAACATTCAGTACTTC

abundance: .
d_gene: TRBD1
j_gene: TRBJ2-5
v_gene: TRBV5-6
CDR3aa: CASSVTGVETQYF
CDR3nt: TGTGCCAGCAGCGTGACAGGGGTAGAGACCCAGTACTTC